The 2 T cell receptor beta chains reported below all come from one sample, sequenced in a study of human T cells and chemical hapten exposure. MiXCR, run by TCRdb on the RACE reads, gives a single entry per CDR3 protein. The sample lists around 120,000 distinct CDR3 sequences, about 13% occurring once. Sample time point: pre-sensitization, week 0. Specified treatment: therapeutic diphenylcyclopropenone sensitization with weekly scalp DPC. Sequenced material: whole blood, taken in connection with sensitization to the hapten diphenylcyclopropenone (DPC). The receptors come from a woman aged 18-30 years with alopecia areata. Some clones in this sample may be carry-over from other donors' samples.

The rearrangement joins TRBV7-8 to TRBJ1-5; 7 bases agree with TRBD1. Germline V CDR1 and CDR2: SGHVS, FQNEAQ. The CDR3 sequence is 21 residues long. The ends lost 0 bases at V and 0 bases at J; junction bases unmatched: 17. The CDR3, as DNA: TGTGCCAGCAGCTTAGCGGACATTACCCGGGGACAGCCATATAGCAATCAGCCCCAGCATTTT. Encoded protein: CASSLADITRGQPYSNQPQHF. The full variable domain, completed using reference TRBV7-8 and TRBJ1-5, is GAGVSQSPRYKVAKRGQDVALRCDPISGHVSLFWYQQALGQGPEFLTYFQNEAQLDKSGLPSDRFFAERPEGSVSTLKIQRTQQEDSAVYLCASSLADITRGQPYSNQPQHFGDGTRLSIL.

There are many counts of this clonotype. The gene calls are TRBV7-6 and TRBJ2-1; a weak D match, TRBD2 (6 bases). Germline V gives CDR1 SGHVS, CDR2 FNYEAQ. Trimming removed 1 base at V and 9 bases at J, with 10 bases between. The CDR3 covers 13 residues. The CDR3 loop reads CASSLGQEGEQFF. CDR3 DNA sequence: TGTGCCAGCAGCTTAGGGCAGGAGGGTGAGCAGTTCTTC.